A selection of T cell receptor beta chains follows, all from one sample in a study of tumor and adjacent non-tumor tissue in lung cancer. TCRdb fed the multiplex PCR reads into MiXCR, producing one record per CDR3 protein. The sample contains over 60,000 distinct CDR3 sequences, roughly 72% of which appear only once. The sequencing sample was made of lung tumor tissue. These receptors came from a man in his fifties or sixties with non-small cell lung cancer. CDR3s include the opening cysteine and the closing phenylalanine or tryptophan. The D gene is left open where the match is weak. The size of a clone is reported for some rows only, either as once, few or many, or as a class for expanded clones.

D gene | clone size | J gene | V gene | CDR3 DNA | CDR3 protein
- | - | TRBJ2-5 | TRBV20-1 | TGCAGTCCGGGGGAGACCCAATACTTC | CSPGETQYF
- | - | TRBJ2-1 | TRBV29-1 | TGCAGCATTCAAGTGGGCCTGTGGTACAATGAGCAGTTCTTC | CSIQVGLWYNEQFF
- | once | TRBJ2-3 | TRBV6-5 | TGTGCCAGCAGTCCCAGAGCGGGTGGCTCACATACGCAGTATTTT | CASSPRAGGSHTQYF
TRBD2 | - | TRBJ2-3 | TRBV20-1 | TGCAGTGCTAGGTATCCGGGACTAGCAGGAGTGGATACGCAACATTTT | CSARYPGLAGVDTQHF
- | - | TRBJ1-5 | TRBV10-2 | TGCGCCAGCAGTGATGAAGGAGGGGAGCCAAGTCAGTCCCAGAATTTT | CASSDEGGEPSQSQNF
TRBD2 | - | TRBJ2-1 | TRBV6-5 | TGTGCCAGCAGTTACTCGAAGCGGGGTGGAAATGAGCAGTTCTTC | CASSYSKRGGNEQFF
- | - | TRBJ1-1 | TRBV5-4 | TGTGCCAGTAGAGGAAACGGAAACACTGAAGCTTTCTTT | CASRGNGNTEAFF
TRBD1 | many | TRBJ1-6 | TRBV5-4 | TGTGCCAGCAGCGGAGAGACAGGGAGAAATTCACCCCTCCACTTT | CASSGETGRNSPLHF
- | many | TRBJ2-3 | TRBV2 | TGTGCCAGCAGTGTAAGCGCTCGGACAGATACGCAGTATTTT | CASSVSARTDTQYF
TRBD2 | - | TRBJ2-1 | TRBV11-3 | TGTACCAGCAGCTCCGTGACTAGCGGTACCTACAATGAGCACTTCTTC | CTSSSVTSGTYNEHFF
- | - | TRBJ1-6 | TRBV12-3/TRBV12-4 | TGTGCCAACAGTCTTAGCCAGGGAAACGGGAATTCAGCCCTCCACTTT | CANSLSQGNGNSALHF
TRBD1 | - | TRBJ2-7 | TRBV6-5 | TGTGCCGGCAATTACTCCGGGGACAGTTCCTACGAGCAGTACTTC | CAGNYSGDSSYEQYF
- | many | TRBJ2-1 | TRBV28 | TGTGCCAGCAGTTTAGATACCAGGGGTGGGGAGCAGTTCTTC | CASSLDTRGGEQFF
- | - | TRBJ2-7 | TRBV6-5 | TGTGCCAGCAGTTACTCGCGGGCAGGGTCCTACTGGCAGTACTTC | CASSYSRAGSYWQYF
TRBD2 | medium-sized | TRBJ2-2 | TRBV11-1 | TGTGCCAGCAGCTTAACTAGCGGGACCGGGGAGCTGTTTTTT | CASSLTSGTGELFF
- | few | TRBJ1-5 | TRBV13 | TGTGCCAGCAGCTTAGGACAGAGTCTCGGGGCCCAGCATTTT | CASSLGQSLGAQHF
TRBD2 | - | TRBJ2-3 | TRBV5-1 | TGCGCCAGCAACCAGCTAGCGGGAGGCACAGATATGCAGTATTTT | CASNQLAGGTDMQYF
- | once | TRBJ2-3 | TRBV6-2/TRBV6-3 | TGTGCCAGCAGTTATTACCTACTAGCAGGAGCCACAGATATGCAGTATTTT | CASSYYLLAGATDMQYF
- | - | TRBJ2-7 | TRBV7-9 | TGTGCCAGCAGCTTAAACCGTCTCGGCGGGGGCGACGAGCAGTACTTC | CASSLNRLGGGDEQYF
TRBD2 | - | TRBJ2-1 | TRBV6-5 | TGTACCAGCAATTGGGCGGGAGTCGATGAGCAGTTCTTC | CTSNWAGVDEQFF
- | - | TRBJ2-3 | TRBV5-5 | TGTGCCACCAGCTTGGGCGACGTTGGGGATACGCAGTATTTT | CATSLGDVGDTQYF
TRBD1 | - | TRBJ2-1 | TRBV5-1 | TGCGCCAGCAGCTTGGCCACAGGGGGCCCCGGGAATGAGCACTTCTTC | CASSLATGGPGNEHFF
- | - | TRBJ2-7 | TRBV5-6 | TGTGTCAGCAGCTTGCCTCGCAACAGTGCAGAGCAGTACTTC | CVSSLPRNSAEQYF
TRBD1 | once | TRBJ2-2 | TRBV6-1 | TGTGTCAGCAGTATGGGACAGAGGCAAAACACCGGGGAGCTGTTTTTT | CVSSMGQRQNTGELFF